This TCR beta chain originates from a study of shared clonotypes between healthy human individuals. Study-wide context: Donors had three CD4 naive, three CD4 memory, two CD8 naive and one CD8 memory plate apiece.

This clone has only one observation. The antigen remains unidentified. CD4+ cells yielded CD45RA+ naive and CD45RA-negative memory subsets. V lost 3 bases, J lost 4 bases, and 7 bases stayed unmatched. The germline gives CDR1 MNHNS, CDR2 SASEGT. The CDR3 runs 16 residues. Generated by immunoSEQ multiplex PCR, the TCRdb table keeps only in-frame clones and is missing some. The sample contains fewer than 1.4 million clones, about four fifths of which appear only once. Study observations and caveats: For naive CD4 cells, roughly 4.8% of clonotypes were shared across a few donors.

The sequenced material came from memory CD4+ T cells from PBMCs. Regarding subset: CD45RA-negative fraction. The source of this sequence is a man younger than 35 in good health. Some clones in this sample may be carry-over from other donors' samples. The chain has TRBV6-1 and TRBJ2-5; TRBD1 matches at 11 bases. CDR3 coding DNA: TGTGCCAGCAGTGAGGGACAGGGGGAATTTTTAGAGACCCAGTACTTC. Its protein product is CASSEGQGEFLETQYF.